The T cell receptor beta chain under discussion was sequenced for a study of cytomegalovirus exposure and HLA in healthy donors. Points from the study as a whole: Whilst most TCR sequences proved rare, a subset of public TCRs occurred across many donors.

PCR amplification relied on 60 Vbeta primers (plus 13 Jbeta primers). Data came from immunoSEQ multiplex PCR; TCRdb stores just in-frame clones and leaves some out. The sample lists 150,000 or so clones; around 68% were seen once. Germline V lookup: CDR1 KGHSH, CDR2 LQKENI. The CDR3 covers 13 residues. V dropped 5 bases and J dropped 6; count of bases not matched to a gene: 4. Notes on this clone: The antigen remains unidentified.

The source is a young man in good health and CMV-seronegative. Sequencing used PBMCs. This sequence joins TRBV18 and TRBJ2-7; 10 positions agree with TRBD1. The CDR3 reads CASSETGGAEQYF. CDR3 coding DNA: TGTGCCAGCTCAGAGACAGGGGGCGCCGAGCAGTACTTC. Based on the CDR3 plus reference TRBV18 and TRBJ2-7, the full variable domain is NAGVMQNPRHLVRRRGQEARLRCSPMKGHSHVYWYRQLPEEGLKFMVYLQKENIIDESGMPKERFSAEFPKEGPSILRIQQVVRGDSAAYFCASSETGGAEQYFGPGTRLTVT.